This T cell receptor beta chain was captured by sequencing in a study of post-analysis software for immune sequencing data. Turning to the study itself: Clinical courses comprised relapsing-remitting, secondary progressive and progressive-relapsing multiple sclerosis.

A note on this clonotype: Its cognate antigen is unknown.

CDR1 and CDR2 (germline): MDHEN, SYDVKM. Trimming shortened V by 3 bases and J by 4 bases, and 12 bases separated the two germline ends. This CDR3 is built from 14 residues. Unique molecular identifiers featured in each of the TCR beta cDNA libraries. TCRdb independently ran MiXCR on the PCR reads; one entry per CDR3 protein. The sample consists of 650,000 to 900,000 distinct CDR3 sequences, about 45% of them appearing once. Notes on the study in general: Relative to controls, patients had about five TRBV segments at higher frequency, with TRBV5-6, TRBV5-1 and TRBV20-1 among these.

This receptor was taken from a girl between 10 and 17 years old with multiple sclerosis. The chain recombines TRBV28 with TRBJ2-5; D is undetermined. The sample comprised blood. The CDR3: CASSFTPKRETQYF. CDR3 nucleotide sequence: TGTGCCAGCAGTTTTACACCTAAGCGAGAGACCCAGTACTTC.